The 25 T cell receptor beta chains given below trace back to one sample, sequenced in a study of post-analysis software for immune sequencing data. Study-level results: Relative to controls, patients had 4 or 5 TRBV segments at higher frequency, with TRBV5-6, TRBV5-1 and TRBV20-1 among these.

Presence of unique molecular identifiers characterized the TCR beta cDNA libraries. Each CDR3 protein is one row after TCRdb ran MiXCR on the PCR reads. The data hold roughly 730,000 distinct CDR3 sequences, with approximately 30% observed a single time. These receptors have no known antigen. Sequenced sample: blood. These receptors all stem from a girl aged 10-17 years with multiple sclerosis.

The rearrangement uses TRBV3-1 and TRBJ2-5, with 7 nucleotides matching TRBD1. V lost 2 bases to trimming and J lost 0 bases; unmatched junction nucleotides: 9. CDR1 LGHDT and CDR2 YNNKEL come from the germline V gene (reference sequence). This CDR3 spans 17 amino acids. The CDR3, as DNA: TGTGCCAGCAGCCAATCCTTCGGGACAGTGTACCAAGAGACCCAGTACTTC. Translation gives CASSQSFGTVYQETQYF.

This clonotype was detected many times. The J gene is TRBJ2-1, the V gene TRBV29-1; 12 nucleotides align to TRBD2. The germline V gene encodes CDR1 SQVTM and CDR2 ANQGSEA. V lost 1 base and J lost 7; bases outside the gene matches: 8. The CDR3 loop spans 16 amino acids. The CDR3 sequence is CSVEGLAGAPGNEQFF. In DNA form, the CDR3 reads TGCAGCGTTGAAGGACTAGCGGGAGCCCCGGGGAATGAGCAGTTCTTC.

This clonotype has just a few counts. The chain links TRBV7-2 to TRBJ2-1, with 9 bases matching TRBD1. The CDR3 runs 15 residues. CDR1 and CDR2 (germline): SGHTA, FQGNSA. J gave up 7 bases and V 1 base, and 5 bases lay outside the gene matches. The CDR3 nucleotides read TGTGCCAGCAGCTTAGGAGGGACAGGGAAGAATGAGCAGTTCTTC. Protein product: CASSLGGTGKNEQFF.

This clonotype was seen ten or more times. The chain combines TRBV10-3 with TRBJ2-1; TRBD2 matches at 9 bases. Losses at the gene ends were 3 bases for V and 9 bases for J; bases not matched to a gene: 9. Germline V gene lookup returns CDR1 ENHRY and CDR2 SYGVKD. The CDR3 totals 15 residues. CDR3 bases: TGTGCCATCAGTGACACCGGGACTAGCATCGGTGAGCAGTTCTTC. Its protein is CAISDTGTSIGEQFF.

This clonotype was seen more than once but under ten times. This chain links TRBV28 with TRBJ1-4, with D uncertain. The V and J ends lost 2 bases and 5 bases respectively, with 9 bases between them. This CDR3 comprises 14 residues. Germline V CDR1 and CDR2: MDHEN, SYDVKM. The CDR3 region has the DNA TGTGCCAGCAGTTTAATCGGGATAAATGAAAAACTGTTTTTT. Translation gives CASSLIGINEKLFF.

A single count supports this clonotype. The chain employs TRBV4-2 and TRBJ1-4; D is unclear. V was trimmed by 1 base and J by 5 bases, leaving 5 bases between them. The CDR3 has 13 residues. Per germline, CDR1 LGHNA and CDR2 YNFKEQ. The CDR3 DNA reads TGTGCCAGCAGCCAAGGTGGAAATGAAAAACTGTTTTTT. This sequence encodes CASSQGGNEKLFF.

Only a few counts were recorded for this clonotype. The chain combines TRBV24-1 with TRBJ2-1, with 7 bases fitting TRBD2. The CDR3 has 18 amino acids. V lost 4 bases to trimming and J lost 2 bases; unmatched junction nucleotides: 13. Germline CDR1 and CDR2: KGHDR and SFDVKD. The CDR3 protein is CATSDHKFASGAYNEQFF. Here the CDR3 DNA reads TGTGCCACCAGTGACCACAAATTTGCAAGCGGGGCCTACAATGAGCAGTTCTTC.

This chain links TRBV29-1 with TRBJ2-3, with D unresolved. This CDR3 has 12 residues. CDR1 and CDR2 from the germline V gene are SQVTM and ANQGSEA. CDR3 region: CRVQQSTDTQYF. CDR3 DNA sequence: TGCAGGGTACAGCAGAGCACAGATACGCAGTATTTT.

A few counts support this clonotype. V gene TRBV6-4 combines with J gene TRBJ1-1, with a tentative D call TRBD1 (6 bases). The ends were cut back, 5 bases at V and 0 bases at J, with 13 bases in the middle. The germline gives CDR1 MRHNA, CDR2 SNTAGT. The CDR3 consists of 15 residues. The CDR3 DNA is TGTGCCAGCAGTCCCGGGACATCTATGAACACTGAAGCTTTCTTT. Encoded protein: CASSPGTSMNTEAFF.

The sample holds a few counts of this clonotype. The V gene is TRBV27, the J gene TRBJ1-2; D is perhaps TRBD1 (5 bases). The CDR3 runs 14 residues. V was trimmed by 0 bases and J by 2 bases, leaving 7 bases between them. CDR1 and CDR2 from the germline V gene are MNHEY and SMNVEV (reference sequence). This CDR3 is CASSLSWGNYGYTF. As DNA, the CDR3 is TGTGCCAGCAGTTTATCTTGGGGCAACTATGGCTACACCTTC.

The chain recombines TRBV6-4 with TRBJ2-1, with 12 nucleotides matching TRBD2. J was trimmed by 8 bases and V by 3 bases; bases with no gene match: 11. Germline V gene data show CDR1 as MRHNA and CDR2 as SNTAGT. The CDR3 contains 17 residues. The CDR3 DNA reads TGTGCCAGCAGTGAAGAGAAGACTAGCGGGAGTTTTCATGAGCAGTTCTTC. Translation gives CASSEEKTSGSFHEQFF.

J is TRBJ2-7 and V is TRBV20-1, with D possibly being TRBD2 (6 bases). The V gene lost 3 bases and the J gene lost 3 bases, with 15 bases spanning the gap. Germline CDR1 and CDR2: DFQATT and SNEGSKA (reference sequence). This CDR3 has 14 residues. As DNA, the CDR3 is TGCAGTGCTAGGGACTATTTTCTGGGCTACGAGCAGTACTTC. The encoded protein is CSARDYFLGYEQYF.

The CDR3 here is CSANTAGDIHNEQFF. The CDR3 DNA reads TGCAGTGCTAACACGGCGGGAGATATCCACAATGAGCAGTTCTTC. The V gene is TRBV20-1, the J gene TRBJ2-1; TRBD2 matches 7 bases. This CDR3 is 15 amino acids long. Germline V gene lookup returns CDR1 DFQATT and CDR2 SNEGSKA (reference sequence). V shed 4 bases, J shed 5 bases, and the junction held 11 bases outside the gene matches.

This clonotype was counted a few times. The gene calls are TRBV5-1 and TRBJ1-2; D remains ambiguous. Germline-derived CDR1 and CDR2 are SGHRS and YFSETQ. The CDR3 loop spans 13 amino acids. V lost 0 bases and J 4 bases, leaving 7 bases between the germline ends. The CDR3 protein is CASSLGQFYGYTF. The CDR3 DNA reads TGCGCCAGCAGCTTGGGGCAGTTCTATGGCTACACCTTC.

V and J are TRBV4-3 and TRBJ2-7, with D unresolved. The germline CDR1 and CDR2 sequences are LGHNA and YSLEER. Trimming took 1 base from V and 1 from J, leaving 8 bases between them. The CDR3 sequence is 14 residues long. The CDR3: CASSQVGESYEQYF. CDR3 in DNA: TGCGCCAGCAGCCAAGTAGGAGAATCCTACGAGCAGTACTTC.

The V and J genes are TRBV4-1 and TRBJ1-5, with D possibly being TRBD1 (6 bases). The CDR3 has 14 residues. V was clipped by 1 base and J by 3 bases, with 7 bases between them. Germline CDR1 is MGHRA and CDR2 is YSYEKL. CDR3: CASSQAGDNQPQHF. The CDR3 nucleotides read TGCGCCAGCAGCCAAGCAGGGGACAATCAGCCCCAGCATTTT.

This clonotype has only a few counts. The CDR3 spells CASSVALGGPDTQYF. CDR3 nucleotides: TGTGCCAGCAGCGTAGCTCTAGGGGGCCCAGATACGCAGTATTTT. The rearrangement joins TRBV9 to TRBJ2-3, with TRBD1 matching 7 bases. CDR1 is SGDLS and CDR2 is YYNGEE in the germline V gene. J was trimmed by 4 bases and V by 0 bases; bases with no gene match: 5. The CDR3 runs 15 residues.

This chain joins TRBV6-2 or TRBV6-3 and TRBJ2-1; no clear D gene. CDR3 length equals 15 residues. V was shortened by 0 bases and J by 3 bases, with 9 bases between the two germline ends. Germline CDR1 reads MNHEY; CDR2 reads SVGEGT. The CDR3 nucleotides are TGTGCCAGCAGTTACTCGATGGGCCACTACAATGAGCAGTTCTTC. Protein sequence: CASSYSMGHYNEQFF.

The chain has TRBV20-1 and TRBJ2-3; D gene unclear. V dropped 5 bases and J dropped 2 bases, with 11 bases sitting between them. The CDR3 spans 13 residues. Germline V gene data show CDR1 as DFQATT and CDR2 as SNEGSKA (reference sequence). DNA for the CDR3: TGCAGTGCTGCAACCGGAGTCACAGATACGCAGTATTTT. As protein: CSAATGVTDTQYF.

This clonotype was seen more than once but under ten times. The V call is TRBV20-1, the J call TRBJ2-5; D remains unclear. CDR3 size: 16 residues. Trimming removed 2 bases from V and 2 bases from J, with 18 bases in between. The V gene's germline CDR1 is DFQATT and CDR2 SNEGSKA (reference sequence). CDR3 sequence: CSARTPYWAAQETQYF. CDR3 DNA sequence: TGCAGTGCTAGAACACCGTACTGGGCGGCTCAAGAGACCCAGTACTTC.

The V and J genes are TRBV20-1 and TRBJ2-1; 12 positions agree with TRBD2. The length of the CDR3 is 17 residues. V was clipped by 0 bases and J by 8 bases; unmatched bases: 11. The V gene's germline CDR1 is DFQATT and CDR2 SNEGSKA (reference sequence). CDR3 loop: CSARDLGLAGGMDEQFF. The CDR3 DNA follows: TGCAGTGCTAGAGATCTCGGCCTAGCGGGGGGGATGGATGAGCAGTTCTTC.

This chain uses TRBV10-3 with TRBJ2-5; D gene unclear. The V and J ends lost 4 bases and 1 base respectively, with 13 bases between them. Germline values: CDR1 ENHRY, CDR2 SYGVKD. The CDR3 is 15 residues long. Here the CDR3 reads CAISVGSGRQETQYF. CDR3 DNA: TGTGCCATCAGTGTAGGATCCGGGCGCCAAGAGACCCAGTACTTC.

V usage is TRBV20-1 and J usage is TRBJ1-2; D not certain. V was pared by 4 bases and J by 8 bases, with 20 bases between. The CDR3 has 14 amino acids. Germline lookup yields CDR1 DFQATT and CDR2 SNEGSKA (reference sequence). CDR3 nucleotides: TGCAGTGCTATGAGGAATCTGTCCCCGGGGGGCTACACCTTC. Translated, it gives CSAMRNLSPGGYTF.

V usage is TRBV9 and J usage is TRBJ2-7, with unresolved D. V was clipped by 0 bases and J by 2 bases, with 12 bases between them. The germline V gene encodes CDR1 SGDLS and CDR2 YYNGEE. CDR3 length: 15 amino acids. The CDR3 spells CASSVADTYAYEQYF. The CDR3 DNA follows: TGTGCCAGCAGCGTAGCTGACACCTACGCCTACGAGCAGTACTTC.

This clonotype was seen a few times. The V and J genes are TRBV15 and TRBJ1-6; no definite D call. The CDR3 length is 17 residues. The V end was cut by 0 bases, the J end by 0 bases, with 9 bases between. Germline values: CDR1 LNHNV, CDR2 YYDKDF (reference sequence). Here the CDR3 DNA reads TGTGCCACCAGCAGAGATCAACGGCTCTCCTATAATTCACCCCTCCACTTT. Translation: CATSRDQRLSYNSPLHF. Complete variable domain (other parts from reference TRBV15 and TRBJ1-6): DAMVIQNPRYQVTQFGKPVTLSCSQTLNHNVMYWYQQKSSQAPKLLFHYYDKDFNNEADTPDNFQSRRPNTSFCFLDIRSPGLGDTAMYLCATSRDQRLSYNSPLHFGNGTRLTVT.